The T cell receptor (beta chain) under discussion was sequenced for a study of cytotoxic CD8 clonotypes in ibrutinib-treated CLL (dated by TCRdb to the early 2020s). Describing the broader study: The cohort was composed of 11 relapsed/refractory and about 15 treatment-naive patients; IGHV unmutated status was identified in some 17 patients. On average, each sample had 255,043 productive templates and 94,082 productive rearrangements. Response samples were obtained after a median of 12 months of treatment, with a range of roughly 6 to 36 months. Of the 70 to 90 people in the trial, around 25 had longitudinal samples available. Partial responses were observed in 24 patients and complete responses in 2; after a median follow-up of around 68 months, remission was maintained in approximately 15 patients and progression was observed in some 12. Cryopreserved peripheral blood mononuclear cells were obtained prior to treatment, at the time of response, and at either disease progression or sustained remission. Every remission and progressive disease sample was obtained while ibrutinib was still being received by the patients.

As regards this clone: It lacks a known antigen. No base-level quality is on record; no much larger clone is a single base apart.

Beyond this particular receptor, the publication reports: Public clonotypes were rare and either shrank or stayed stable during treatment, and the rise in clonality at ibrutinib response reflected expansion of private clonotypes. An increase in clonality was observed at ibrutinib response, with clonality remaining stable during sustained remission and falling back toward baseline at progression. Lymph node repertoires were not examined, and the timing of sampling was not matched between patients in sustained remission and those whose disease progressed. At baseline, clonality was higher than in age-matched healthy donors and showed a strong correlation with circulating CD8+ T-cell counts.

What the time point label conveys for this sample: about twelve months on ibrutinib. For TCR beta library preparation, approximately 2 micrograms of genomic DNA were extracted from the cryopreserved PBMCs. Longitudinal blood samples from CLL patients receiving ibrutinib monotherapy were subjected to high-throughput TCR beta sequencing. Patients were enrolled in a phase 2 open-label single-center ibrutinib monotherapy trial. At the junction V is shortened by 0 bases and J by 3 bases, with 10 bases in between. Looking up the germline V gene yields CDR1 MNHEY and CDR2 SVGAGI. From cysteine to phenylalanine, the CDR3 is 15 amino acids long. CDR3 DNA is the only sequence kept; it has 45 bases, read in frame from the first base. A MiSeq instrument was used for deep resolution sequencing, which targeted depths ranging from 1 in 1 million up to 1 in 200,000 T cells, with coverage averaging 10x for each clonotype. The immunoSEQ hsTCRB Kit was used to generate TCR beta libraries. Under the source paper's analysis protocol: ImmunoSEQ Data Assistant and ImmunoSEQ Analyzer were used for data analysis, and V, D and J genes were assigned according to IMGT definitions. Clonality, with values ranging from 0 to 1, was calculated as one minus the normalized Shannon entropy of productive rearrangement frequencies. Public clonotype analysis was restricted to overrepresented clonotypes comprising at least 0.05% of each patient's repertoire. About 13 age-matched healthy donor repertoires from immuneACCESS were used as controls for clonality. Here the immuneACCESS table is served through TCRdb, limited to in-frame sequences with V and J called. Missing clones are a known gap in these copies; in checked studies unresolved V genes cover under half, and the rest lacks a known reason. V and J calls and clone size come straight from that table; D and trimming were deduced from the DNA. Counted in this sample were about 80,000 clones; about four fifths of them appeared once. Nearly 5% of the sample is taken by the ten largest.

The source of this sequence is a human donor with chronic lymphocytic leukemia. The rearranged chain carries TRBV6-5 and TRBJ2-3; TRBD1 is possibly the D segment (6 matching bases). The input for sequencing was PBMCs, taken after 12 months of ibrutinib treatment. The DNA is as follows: TGTGCCAGCAGTTACTCGGGGGCGGCGACAGATACGCAGTATTTT. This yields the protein CASSYSGAATDTQYF.